This TCR beta chain was sequenced in a study of blood T cell repertoires in COVID-19. Study in general: Two consecutive negative NP/OP PCR tests, clearance, or resolved symptoms defined Cohort 3 recovery. The United States, Italy and Spain supplied acute and convalescent COVID-19 samples.

J was trimmed by 4 bases and V by 3 bases; bases with no gene match: 9. The CDR3 totals 17 residues. Germline values: CDR1 SGDLS, CDR2 YYNGEE. All enrollees were roughly 18 to 89 years old and from roughly 26 US areas. Generated by immunoSEQ multiplex PCR, the TCRdb table keeps only in-frame clones and is missing some. The sample records fewer than 200,000 clones, 79% being singletons. The TCR originated in an older woman in a cohort exposed to, infected with or recovered from COVID-19 (not recorded which). The V call is TRBV9, the J call TRBJ2-3, with 12 positions matching TRBD2. The sample taken for sequencing was PBMCs or T cells enriched from blood (not recorded which). The CDR3 nucleotides are TGTGCCAGCAGCGCCTCTCTAGCGGGAGGGGGGTCAGATACGCAGTATTTT. Amino acids: CASSASLAGGGSDTQYF. Based on the CDR3 plus reference TRBV9 and TRBJ2-3, the full variable domain is DSGVTQTPKHLITATGQRVTLRCSPRSGDLSVYWYQQSLDQGLQFLIQYYNGEERAKGNILERFSAQQFPDLHSELNLSSLELGDSALYFCASSASLAGGGSDTQYFGPGTRLTVL.